These 2 T cell receptor beta chains were all obtained from the same sample, sequenced in a study of cytomegalovirus exposure and HLA in healthy donors. The study ran its PCR with 60 Vbeta and 13 Jbeta primers. Clones were read by immunoSEQ multiplex PCR, and TCRdb kept only the in-frame ones, dropping some. Of under 110,000 clones listed, more than 80% are singletons. The sequencing sample was made of PBMCs. The receptors come from a man aged 30 to 39 in good health and CMV-seronegative.

The rearrangement joins TRBV4-1 to TRBJ1-5; D possibly corresponds to TRBD1 (6 bases). The CDR3 consists of 17 residues. Trimming left V 0 bases short and J 6 bases short, with 18 bases between. Germline CDR1 is MGHRA and CDR2 is YSYEKL. The DNA for the CDR3 is TGCGCCAGCAGCCAAGATTCGGGCAGGGGTACGATTCAGCCCCAGCATTTT. Its protein product is CASSQDSGRGTIQPQHF.

The rearrangement joins TRBV4-1 to TRBJ2-6, with TRBD1 as a possible D gene (5 bases). Germline values: CDR1 MGHRA, CDR2 YSYEKL. V dropped 6 bases and J dropped 0 bases, with 15 bases sitting between them. The CDR3 sequence is 17 residues long. Written as DNA, the CDR3 is TGCGCCAGCAGTCTGACAGCCTTGAGCTCTGGGGCCAACGTCCTGACTTTC. Its translation: CASSLTALSSGANVLTF.